Presented here are 21 T cell receptor beta chains from one specimen sequenced in a study of T cell repertoires in cytomegalovirus infection. These receptors are not linked to any known antigen. TCRdb reprocessed the reads via MiXCR and lists one record per CDR3 protein. The sample lists 100,000 or so distinct CDR3 sequences, 35% to 50% occurring once. The sample was CD8+ T cells from cultured PBMCs, taken from culture after CMV antigen stimulation. Receptors were obtained from a human donor in good health (CMV status not recorded). Some clones in this sample may be carry-over from other donors' samples.

The V and J genes are TRBV7-6 and TRBJ1-1; tentatively, D is TRBD1 (5 bases). Between the trimmed V and J ends, which lost 1 base and 0 bases, there was a span of 12 bases. CDR3 length: 16 residues. CDR1 SGHVS and CDR2 FNYEAQ come from the germline V gene. CDR3 residues: CASSLGGEYMNTEAFF. The CDR3 DNA reads TGTGCCAGCAGCTTAGGGGGGGAATACATGAACACTGAAGCTTTCTTT. The entire variable domain, with the rest obtained from reference TRBV7-6 and TRBJ1-1, is as follows: GAGVSQSPRYKVTKRGQDVALRCDPISGHVSLYWYRQALGQGPEFLTYFNYEAQQDKSGLPNDRFSAERPEGSISTLTIQRTEQRDSAMYRCASSLGGEYMNTEAFFGQGTRLTVV.

This rearrangement joins TRBV9 to TRBJ1-2; D is ambiguous. The CDR3 loop spans 15 amino acids. V was cut by 4 bases and J by 0 bases, with 13 bases left in between. From germline, CDR1 is SGDLS and CDR2 YYNGEE. This chain's CDR3 is CASSHNVGANYGYTF. CDR3 DNA: TGTGCCAGCAGCCACAATGTTGGAGCTAACTATGGCTACACCTTC.

The chain employs TRBV19 and TRBJ2-1, with a weak D call TRBD1 (6 bases). Germline V gives CDR1 LNHDA, CDR2 SQIVND (reference sequence). V lost 8 bases and J 9 bases, leaving 11 bases between the germline ends. The CDR3 has 11 amino acids. The DNA for the CDR3 is TGTGCCAGTGAACAGGGTCGTGAGCAGTTCTTC. Its translation: CASEQGREQFF. The full variable domain, its missing parts supplied by reference TRBV19 and TRBJ2-1, is DGGITQSPKYLFRKEGQNVTLSCEQNLNHDAMYWYRQDPGQGLRLIYYSQIVNDFQKGDIAEGYSVSREKKESFPLTVTSAQKNPTAFYLCASEQGREQFFGPGTRLTVL.

This clonotype was counted only a few times. The chain recombines TRBV15 with TRBJ2-3; possibly TRBD1 for D (5 bases). This CDR3 region has 15 residues. Trimming left V 8 bases short and J 0 bases short, with 15 bases between. Per the germline V gene, CDR1 is LNHNV and CDR2 is YYDKDF (reference sequence). The CDR3: CATSQGATSTDTQYF. As DNA, the CDR3 is TGTGCCACCTCGCAGGGCGCAACTAGCACAGATACGCAGTATTTT.

V is TRBV2 and J is TRBJ1-2; TRBD1 matches at 9 bases. The V and J ends lost 8 bases and 4 bases, in that order; junction bases with no gene match: 8. Per the germline V gene, CDR1 is SNHLY and CDR2 is FYNNEI. This CDR3 spans 14 amino acids. The CDR3 coding sequence is TGTGCCAGCGGATCCGGGACAGGGCTCTATGGCTACACCTTC. This codes for CASGSGTGLYGYTF.

The chain recombines TRBV3-1 with TRBJ1-1; D may be TRBD1 (5 bases). This CDR3 region has 16 residues. Trimming stripped 0 bases from V and 3 bases from J, with 14 bases between. In germline, CDR1 is LGHDT, CDR2 YNNKEL (reference sequence). Here the CDR3 DNA reads TGTGCCAGCAGCCAAGATAGGCGGGGCTTCGACACTGAAGCTTTCTTT. Translating it yields CASSQDRRGFDTEAFF. The whole variable domain, filled in from reference TRBV3-1 and TRBJ1-1, reads DTAVSQTPKYLVTQMGNDKSIKCEQNLGHDTMYWYKQDSKKFLKIMFSYNNKELIINETVPNRFSPKSPDKAHLNLHINSLELGDSAVYFCASSQDRRGFDTEAFFGQGTRLTVV.

The chain couples TRBV25-1 to TRBJ1-1; 10 nucleotides match TRBD1. Germline CDR1 MGHDK, CDR2 SYGVNS. The V and J ends lost 7 bases and 0 bases, in that order; junction bases with no gene match: 8. CDR3 length: 16 amino acids. DNA for the CDR3: TGTGCCAGCACCGGGACAGGGGCGTTCATGAACACTGAAGCTTTCTTT. As protein: CASTGTGAFMNTEAFF.

The DNA of the CDR3 is TGTGCCAGCAGCTTAGCAGCGGGAAACACTGAAGCTTTCTTT. It encodes CASSLAAGNTEAFF. This chain links TRBV7-3 with TRBJ1-1; D call uncertain. The V and J ends lost 2 bases and 2 bases respectively, with 9 bases between them. The CDR3 is made up of 14 amino acids. CDR1 SGHTA and CDR2 FQGTGA come from the germline V gene.

This clonotype was detected many times. J is TRBJ1-2 and V is TRBV7-8, with 7 bases lining up with TRBD1. This CDR3 has 16 amino acids. Germline V CDR1 and CDR2: SGHVS, FQNEAQ. Germline trimming cut 6 bases from V and 7 bases from J; bases unmatched to any gene: 17. CDR3 protein: CASSSLPGQSKPGYTF. DNA of the CDR3: TGTGCCAGCAGTTCTCTTCCGGGACAGTCTAAACCTGGCTACACCTTC.

This clonotype was counted only a few times. This chain links TRBV7-6 with TRBJ2-7; TRBD2 matches 7 bases. Trimming removed 5 bases from V and 3 bases from J; junction bases left unmatched: 7. CDR1 and CDR2 from the germline V gene are SGHVS and FNYEAQ. This CDR3 spans 14 amino acids. The CDR3 loop reads CASSPGLTGYEQYF. The CDR3 region has the DNA TGTGCCAGCAGCCCGGGACTAACAGGCTACGAGCAGTACTTC.

This clonotype has just a few counts. The chain links TRBV6-8 to TRBJ2-1, with TRBD1 matching over 8 bases. With V trimmed by 3 bases and J by 6 bases, 7 bases remained unmatched. The CDR3 is 15 amino acids. Germline V lookup: CDR1 MNHGY, CDR2 SAAAGT. In nucleotides, the CDR3 is TGTGCCAGCAGTTATCAGGGGGCAATGCTCAATGAGCAGTTCTTC. Translated, it gives CASSYQGAMLNEQFF.

The rearrangement uses TRBV4-1 and TRBJ2-2; 9 bases map to TRBD1. CDR3 length: 16 residues. V lost 4 bases to trimming and J lost 3 bases; unmatched junction nucleotides: 6. CDR1 and CDR2 from the germline V gene are MGHRA and YSYEKL. The CDR3 here is CASSPGQGYDTGELFF. For the CDR3, the DNA is TGCGCCAGCAGCCCCGGACAGGGGTACGACACCGGGGAGCTGTTTTTT.

V gene TRBV6-5 combines with J gene TRBJ1-1; 7 bases map to TRBD1. With 4 bases clipped from V and 3 bases from J, the junction kept 5 bases outside the gene matches. This CDR3 has 14 amino acids. Germline V gene sequence: CDR1 MNHEY, CDR2 SVGAGI. The CDR3 loop is CASSSQGGHTEAFF. As DNA, the CDR3 is TGTGCCAGCAGTTCCCAGGGGGGGCACACTGAAGCTTTCTTT.

In regard to this clonotype: A single base separates this from a much larger clone, so it may be a read error. The chain carries TRBV6-6 and TRBJ1-2, with D possibly matching TRBD1 (5 bases). The CDR3 has 12 residues. Germline V gene sequence: CDR1 MNHNY, CDR2 SVGAGI (reference sequence). Trimming cost V 5 bases and J 4 bases, with 8 bases left between them. Here the CDR3 reads CASSKDTYGYTF. The CDR3 bases are TGTGCCAGCAGTAAGGACACCTATGGCTACACCTTC.

This clonotype turned up a few times. This rearrangement joins TRBV4-1 to TRBJ1-1; no clear D gene. In germline, CDR1 is MGHRA, CDR2 YSYEKL. The CDR3 runs 15 residues. V was cut by 1 base and J by 1 base, with 10 bases left in between. The CDR3 region is CASSQGVLGNTEAFF. The CDR3 nucleotides read TGCGCCAGCAGCCAAGGGGTCCTGGGGAACACTGAAGCTTTCTTT.

This clonotype came up a few times. The chain has TRBV19 and TRBJ2-7; D remains unclear. Trimming took off 0 bases at V and 3 bases at J, with 12 bases between the two ends. The CDR3 loop spans 15 amino acids. Per germline, CDR1 LNHDA and CDR2 SQIVND (reference sequence). The CDR3: CASSIDARTYYEQYF. For the CDR3, the DNA is TGTGCCAGTAGTATAGATGCGAGGACCTACTACGAGCAGTACTTC.

This clonotype has at least ten counts. This rearrangement joins TRBV7-8 to TRBJ2-1; a weak D match, TRBD2 (6 bases). Trimming stripped 6 bases from V and 5 bases from J, with 17 bases between. Germline V gene lookup returns CDR1 SGHVS and CDR2 FQNEAQ. The CDR3 runs 15 residues. DNA for the CDR3: TGTGCCAGCAGTACAGTCGGGGGAATTAACAATGAGCAGTTCTTC. Translating it yields CASSTVGGINNEQFF.

There are many counts of this clonotype. V and J are TRBV25-1 and TRBJ2-7; TRBD2 is a possible D gene (5 bases). V was pared by 4 bases and J by 12 bases, with 10 bases between. Germline V CDR1 and CDR2: MGHDK, SYGVNS. CDR3 length equals 10 residues. The CDR3 DNA reads as TGTGCCAGCAGTGCTCGGGATTGGTACTTC. Amino acids: CASSARDWYF.

This clonotype was seen a single time. This chain connects TRBV27 to TRBJ2-7; possibly TRBD2 for D (6 bases). The CDR3 extends over 13 amino acids. CDR1 is MNHEY, CDR2 SMNVEV, per germline (reference sequence). V was clipped by 4 bases and J by 3 bases, with 10 bases between them. The DNA for the CDR3 is TGTGCCAGCAGTTCCTACGGGGGCTACGAGCAGTACTTC. Translation: CASSSYGGYEQYF.

This clonotype was seen a few times. The V and J genes are TRBV7-2 and TRBJ2-7; D not certain. V gave up 4 bases and J gave up 3 bases, with 10 bases separating them. CDR3 length: 13 residues. CDR1 SGHTA and CDR2 FQGNSA come from the germline V gene. Here the CDR3 DNA reads TGTGCCAGCAGCTCGCAATTCCTCTACGAGCAGTACTTC. Protein sequence: CASSSQFLYEQYF. Combining the CDR3 with reference TRBV7-2 and TRBJ2-7 gives the whole variable domain GAGVSQSPSNKVTEKGKDVELRCDPISGHTALYWYRQSLGQGLEFLIYFQGNSAPDKSGLPSDRFSAERTGGSVSTLTIQRTQQEDSAVYLCASSSQFLYEQYFGPGTRLTVT.

This clonotype turned up a few times. The chain recombines TRBV11-3 with TRBJ2-7, with 7 bases identical to TRBD1. With V trimmed by 2 bases and J by 5 bases, 12 bases remained unmatched. Germline V gene data show CDR1 as SGHNT and CDR2 as YENEEA. CDR3 length: 16 residues. The CDR3 nucleotides read TGTGCCAGCAGCTTAACTACGACAGGGAGAGGCGACGAGCAGTACTTC. Its translation: CASSLTTTGRGDEQYF.